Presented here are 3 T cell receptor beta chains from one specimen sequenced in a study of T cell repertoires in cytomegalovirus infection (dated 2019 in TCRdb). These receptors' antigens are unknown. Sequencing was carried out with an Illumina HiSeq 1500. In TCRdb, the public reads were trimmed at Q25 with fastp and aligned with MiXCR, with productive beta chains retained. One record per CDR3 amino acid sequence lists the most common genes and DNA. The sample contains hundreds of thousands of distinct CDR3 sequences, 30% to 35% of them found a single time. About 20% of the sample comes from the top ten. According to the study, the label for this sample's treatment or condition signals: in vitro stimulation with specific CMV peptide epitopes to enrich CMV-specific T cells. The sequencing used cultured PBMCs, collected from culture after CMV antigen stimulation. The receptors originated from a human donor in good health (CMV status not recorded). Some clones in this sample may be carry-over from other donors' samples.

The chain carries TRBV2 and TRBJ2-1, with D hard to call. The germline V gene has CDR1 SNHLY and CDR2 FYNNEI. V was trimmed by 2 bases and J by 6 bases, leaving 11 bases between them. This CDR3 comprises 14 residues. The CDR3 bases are TGTGCCAGCAGTGAACTGAGGACGGGCAATGAGCAGTTCTTC. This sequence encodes CASSELRTGNEQFF.

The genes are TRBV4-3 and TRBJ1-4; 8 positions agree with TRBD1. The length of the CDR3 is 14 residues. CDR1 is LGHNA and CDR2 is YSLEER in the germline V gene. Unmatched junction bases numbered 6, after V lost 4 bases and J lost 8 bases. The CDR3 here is CASSRTGLVEKLFF. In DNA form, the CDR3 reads TGCGCCAGCAGCCGGACAGGGTTAGTGGAAAAACTGTTTTTT.

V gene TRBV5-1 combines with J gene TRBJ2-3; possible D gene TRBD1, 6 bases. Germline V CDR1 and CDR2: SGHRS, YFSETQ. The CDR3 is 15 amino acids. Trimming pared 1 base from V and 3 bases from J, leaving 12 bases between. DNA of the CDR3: TGCGCCAGCAGCTTGACAGGGAAGGGGACAGATACGCAGTATTTT. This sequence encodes CASSLTGKGTDTQYF.